One and the same sample provided the 19 T cell receptor beta chains below, sequenced in a study of identical twins. TCRdb re-derived calls from the 5' RACE reads in MiXCR, one entry per CDR3 protein. The sample contains 250,000 to 350,000 distinct CDR3 sequences, 9.5% of which appear only once. The same data also went into a second study, on yellow fever vaccine responses in identical twins.

Sequenced material: CD8+ T cells sorted from blood. These receptors originate from a woman aged 18-29 years in good health.

Ten or more counts support this clonotype. The CDR3 spells CASTATSFNEQFF. The CDR3 DNA follows: TGTGCCAGCACCGCAACTAGCTTTAATGAGCAGTTCTTC. The chain has TRBV3-1 and TRBJ2-1; TRBD2 is a possible D gene (6 bases). V was cut by 7 bases and J by 7 bases, with 14 bases left in between. From germline, CDR1 is LGHDT and CDR2 YNNKEL (reference sequence). This CDR3 has 13 amino acids.

The sample holds a few counts of this clonotype. V usage is TRBV6-1 and J usage is TRBJ1-5, with TRBD1 identical over 8 bases. The CDR3 has 15 residues. With V trimmed by 5 bases and J by 4 bases, 7 bases remained unmatched. Germline CDR1 and CDR2: MNHNS and SASEGT. The CDR3 spells CASSRSRTGNQPQHF. The CDR3 DNA follows: TGTGCCAGCAGTCGCTCTAGGACAGGGAATCAGCCCCAGCATTTT.

Note on this clonotype: Germline is not matched at one junction end, which may reflect a read error. This chain links TRBV20-1 with TRBJ2-3; D perhaps matches TRBD1 (5 bases). Germline V CDR1 and CDR2: DFQATT, SNEGSKA (reference sequence). The CDR3 has 17 residues. The CDR3 loop reads CCASAEVGREYTDTQYF. CDR3 DNA sequence: TGCTGTGCTAGTGCCGAAGTAGGCAGGGAATACACAGATACGCAGTATTTT.

This clonotype was seen repeatedly, ten times or more. The chain combines TRBV10-3 with TRBJ2-7, with TRBD2 identical over 7 bases. CDR1 and CDR2 (germline): ENHRY, SYGVKD. The V gene end was trimmed by 4 bases and the J gene end by 6 bases; junction bases not matched to a gene: 0. The CDR3 totals 11 residues. The chain's CDR3 is CAISGGGEQYF. DNA of the CDR3: TGTGCCATCAGTGGCGGGGGCGAGCAGTACTTC.

The chain carries TRBV10-3 and TRBJ2-1, with TRBD2 matching 10 bases. From germline, CDR1 is ENHRY and CDR2 SYGVKD. V lost 6 bases to trimming and J lost 4 bases; unmatched junction nucleotides: 6. The CDR3 contains 15 residues. DNA for the CDR3: TGTGCCATCAGCGAAAGCGGGGGGGCTTACAATGAGCAGTTCTTC. It encodes CAISESGGAYNEQFF.

V and J are TRBV9 and TRBJ2-1; TRBD1 aligns across 7 bases. The germline V gene encodes CDR1 SGDLS and CDR2 YYNGEE. The length of the CDR3 is 15 residues. Trimming at V came to 3 bases and at J to 3 bases, leaving 6 bases not matched to a gene. The CDR3 reads CASSADREIYNEQFF. In nucleotides, the CDR3 is TGTGCCAGCAGCGCCGACAGGGAGATCTACAATGAGCAGTTCTTC. The full variable domain, with the rest looked up from reference TRBV9 and TRBJ2-1, is DSGVTQTPKHLITATGQRVTLRCSPRSGDLSVYWYQQSLDQGLQFLIQYYNGEERAKGNILERFSAQQFPDLHSELNLSSLELGDSALYFCASSADREIYNEQFFGPGTRLTVL.

This sequence joins TRBV5-6 and TRBJ2-1; TRBD2 aligns across 9 bases. V shed 0 bases, J shed 10 bases, and the junction held 11 bases outside the gene matches. CDR3 length: 16 amino acids. The germline V gene has CDR1 SGHDT and CDR2 YYEEEE. The CDR3 loop is CASSLDDLAGPWEQFF. CDR3 DNA: TGTGCCAGCAGCTTGGACGACCTAGCGGGGCCGTGGGAGCAGTTCTTC. Full variable domain (outside the CDR3, taken from reference TRBV5-6 and TRBJ2-1): DAGVTQSPTHLIKTRGQQVTLRCSPKSGHDTVSWYQQALGQGPQFIFQYYEEEERQRGNFPDRFSGHQFPNYSSELNVNALLLGDSALYLCASSLDDLAGPWEQFFGPGTRLTVL.

V is TRBV29-1 and J is TRBJ2-7; unclear D gene. Germline CDR1 and CDR2: SQVTM and ANQGSEA. The ends were cut back, 2 bases at V and 2 bases at J, with 16 bases in the middle. The CDR3 loop spans 15 amino acids. CDR3 coding DNA: TGCAGCGTTGAAACAGCAGGAGCTGAACCCTACGAGCAGTACTTC. The encoded protein is CSVETAGAEPYEQYF.

This clonotype was counted ten times or more. The rearrangement joins TRBV7-9 to TRBJ2-5, with D uncertain. Per germline, CDR1 SEHNR and CDR2 FQNEAQ (reference sequence). The CDR3 loop spans 15 amino acids. Trimming removed 0 bases at V and 1 base at J, with 9 bases between. In nucleotides, the CDR3 is TGTGCCAGCAGCTTAGCGCTCACGCCCCAAGAGACCCAGTACTTC. Translation gives CASSLALTPQETQYF.

This clonotype was seen repeatedly, ten times or more. This chain connects TRBV2 to TRBJ2-1; 8 nucleotides match TRBD1. The CDR3 consists of 16 residues. In germline, CDR1 is SNHLY, CDR2 FYNNEI. The J segment lost 3 bases and the V segment lost 6 bases, leaving 10 bases of the junction unmatched. The CDR3 nucleotides are TGTGCCAGCAGCCTGAGCCGGGACAGGAGCTACAATGAGCAGTTCTTC. This translates into CASSLSRDRSYNEQFF. The variable domain in full, with the rest retrieved from reference TRBV2 and TRBJ2-1, is EPEVTQTPSHQVTQMGQEVILRCVPISNHLYFYWYRQILGQKVEFLVSFYNNEISEKSEIFDDQFSVERPDGSNFTLKIRSTKLEDSAMYFCASSLSRDRSYNEQFFGPGTRLTVL.

This clonotype was seen at least ten times. The J gene is TRBJ2-3, the V gene TRBV9; a possible D gene is TRBD1 (5 bases). Germline assignment: CDR1 SGDLS and CDR2 YYNGEE. CDR3 size: 15 residues. V lost 4 bases, J lost 0 bases, and 12 bases lay in between. For the CDR3, the DNA is TGTGCCAGCAGCCGGACACAGACTAGCACAGATACGCAGTATTTT. Protein: CASSRTQTSTDTQYF. Complete variable domain (other parts from reference TRBV9 and TRBJ2-3): DSGVTQTPKHLITATGQRVTLRCSPRSGDLSVYWYQQSLDQGLQFLIQYYNGEERAKGNILERFSAQQFPDLHSELNLSSLELGDSALYFCASSRTQTSTDTQYFGPGTRLTVL.

This clonotype was detected only a few times. V usage is TRBV20-1 and J usage is TRBJ2-1; TRBD2 matches 11 bases. Per the germline V gene, CDR1 is DFQATT and CDR2 is SNEGSKA (reference sequence). Losses at the gene ends were 6 bases for V and 4 bases for J; bases not matched to a gene: 8. This CDR3 has 15 amino acids. Written as DNA, the CDR3 is TGCAGTGCGCGCACGACTAGCGGGATTTACAATGAGCAGTTCTTC. As protein: CSARTTSGIYNEQFF.

This clonotype was found many times. The gene calls are TRBV20-1 and TRBJ2-7; perhaps TRBD1 as D (5 bases). The V gene's germline CDR1 is DFQATT and CDR2 SNEGSKA (reference sequence). The V gene lost 0 bases and the J gene lost 3 bases, with 21 bases spanning the gap. There are 17 residues in the CDR3. The chain's CDR3 is CSARDPMGPSGFYEQYF. As DNA, the CDR3 is TGCAGTGCTAGAGACCCCATGGGGCCTTCAGGGTTCTACGAGCAGTACTTC.

This clonotype was counted many times. This chain links TRBV7-9 with TRBJ2-7; 7 nucleotides align to TRBD2. Germline CDR1 is SEHNR and CDR2 is FQNEAQ (reference sequence). V dropped 5 bases and J dropped 2; count of bases not matched to a gene: 6. The CDR3 totals 14 residues. CDR3 region: CASSAWGGTYEQYF. The CDR3 bases are TGTGCCAGCAGCGCCTGGGGAGGGACCTACGAGCAGTACTTC.

This clonotype was detected only a few times. CDR3 DNA: TGTGCCAGCAGCCCTCTTGGGACATCCTACGAGCAGTACTTC. Its translation is CASSPLGTSYEQYF. V usage is TRBV11-2 and J usage is TRBJ2-7, with D possibly being TRBD1 (6 bases). The CDR3 extends over 14 amino acids. Per the germline V gene, CDR1 is SGHAT and CDR2 is FQNNGV. Trimming took 5 bases from V and 1 from J, leaving 12 bases between them.

The chain combines TRBV3-1 with TRBJ2-7; the match to TRBD1 covers 9 bases. This CDR3 spans 16 amino acids. V trimming: 1 base; J trimming: 5 bases; junction bases outside the gene matches: 9. Germline CDR1 reads LGHDT; CDR2 reads YNNKEL (reference sequence). The CDR3 loop reads CASSQGVRQGGDEQYF. CDR3 bases: TGTGCCAGCAGCCAAGGGGTTCGACAGGGGGGCGACGAGCAGTACTTC.

The chain has TRBV3-1 and TRBJ2-5, with TRBD2 as a possible D gene (6 bases). Trimming removed 5 bases from V and 5 bases from J, with 21 bases in between. CDR1 and CDR2 (germline): LGHDT, YNNKEL (reference sequence). The CDR3 length is 16 residues. CDR3 coding DNA: TGTGCCAGCAGCTCAGAGGTCCGGGACTCCCGGGAGACCCAGTACTTC. It encodes CASSSEVRDSRETQYF.

This clonotype was seen only a few times. V is TRBV6-1 and J is TRBJ2-7; 10 nucleotides align to TRBD2. The CDR3 is 19 residues long. Trimming cost V 5 bases and J 0 bases; bases outside gene matches: 16. The germline V gene has CDR1 MNHNS and CDR2 SASEGT. DNA for the CDR3: TGTGCCAGCAGTCCAAGGCATACTAGCGGGGAATTTAGCTCCTACGAGCAGTACTTC. It specifies CASSPRHTSGEFSSYEQYF.

This clonotype turned up a few times. V usage is TRBV2 and J usage is TRBJ2-5; no definite D call. V lost 6 bases to trimming and J lost 5 bases, with 16 bases between them. This CDR3 has 14 residues. Germline-derived CDR1 and CDR2 are SNHLY and FYNNEI. This chain's CDR3 is CASRITLEVETQYF. The CDR3 coding sequence is TGTGCCAGCAGGATAACTTTAGAGGTGGAGACCCAGTACTTC.